This T cell receptor (beta chain) was obtained from a study of radiotherapy plus CTLA-4 blockade in lung cancer. Background on the study: Objective responses were seen in 15% to 20% of patients, disease control in about 33%. Findings and caveats of the study: In blood, tumor-derived TCR clones expanded after radiotherapy plus ipilimumab.

In chemo-refractory metastatic non-small-cell lung cancer, patients got ipilimumab CTLA-4 blockade together with focal radiation. The assay was immunoSEQ multiplex PCR, and TCRdb's table has in-frame clones only and misses some. Among some 32,000 clones listed, 75% to 85% were seen once. This clone has just one count. Its antigen is not identified. V gave up 5 bases and J gave up 3 bases; unmatched junction bases: 8. The length of the CDR3 is 15 residues. The germline gives CDR1 SGHNT, CDR2 YYREEE (reference sequence). The origin of this receptor is a human donor with non-small cell lung cancer that progressed on radiotherapy plus ipilimumab. The sequencing used peripheral blood, collected from a patient treated with radiotherapy plus ipilimumab. The chain has TRBV5-4 and TRBJ2-7; 10 bases line up with TRBD2. The chain's CDR3 is CASRPTLAGVYEQYF. CDR3 bases: TGTGCCAGCAGACCTACTCTAGCGGGGGTCTACGAGCAGTACTTC.